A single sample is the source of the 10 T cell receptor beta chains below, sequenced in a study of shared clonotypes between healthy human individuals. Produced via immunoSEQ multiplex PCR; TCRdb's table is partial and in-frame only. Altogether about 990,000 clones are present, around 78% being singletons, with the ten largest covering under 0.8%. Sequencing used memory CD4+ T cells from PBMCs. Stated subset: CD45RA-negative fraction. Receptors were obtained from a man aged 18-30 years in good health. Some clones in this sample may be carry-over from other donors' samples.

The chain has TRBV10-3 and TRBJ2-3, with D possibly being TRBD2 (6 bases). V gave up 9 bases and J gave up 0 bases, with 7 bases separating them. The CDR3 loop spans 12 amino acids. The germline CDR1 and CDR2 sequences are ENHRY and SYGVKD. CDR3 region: CAIRGSTDTQYF. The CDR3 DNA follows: TGTGCCATTCGGGGGAGCACAGATACGCAGTATTTT.

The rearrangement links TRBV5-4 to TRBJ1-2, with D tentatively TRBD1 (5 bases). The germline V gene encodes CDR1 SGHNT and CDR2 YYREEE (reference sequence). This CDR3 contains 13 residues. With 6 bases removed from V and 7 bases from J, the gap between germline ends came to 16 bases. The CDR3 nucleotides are TGTGCCAGCATAGGCCCTACAGGAGGTGGCTACACCTTC. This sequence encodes CASIGPTGGGYTF.

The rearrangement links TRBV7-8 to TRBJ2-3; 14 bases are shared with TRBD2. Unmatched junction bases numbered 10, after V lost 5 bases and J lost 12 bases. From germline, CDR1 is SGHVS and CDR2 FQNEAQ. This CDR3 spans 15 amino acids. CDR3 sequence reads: CASSLGTSGSGPQYF. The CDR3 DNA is TGTGCCAGCAGCCTCGGGACTAGCGGGAGTGGACCTCAGTATTTT.

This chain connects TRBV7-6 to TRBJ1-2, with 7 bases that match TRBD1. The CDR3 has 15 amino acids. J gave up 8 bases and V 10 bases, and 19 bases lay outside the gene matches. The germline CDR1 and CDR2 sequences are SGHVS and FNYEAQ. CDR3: CATHKGRARGEGYTF. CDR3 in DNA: TGTGCCACCCACAAGGGGCGGGCCAGGGGGGAAGGCTACACCTTC. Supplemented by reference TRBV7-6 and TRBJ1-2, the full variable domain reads GAGVSQSPRYKVTKRGQDVALRCDPISGHVSLYWYRQALGQGPEFLTYFNYEAQQDKSGLPNDRFSAERPEGSISTLTIQRTEQRDSAMYRCATHKGRARGEGYTFGSGTRLTVV.

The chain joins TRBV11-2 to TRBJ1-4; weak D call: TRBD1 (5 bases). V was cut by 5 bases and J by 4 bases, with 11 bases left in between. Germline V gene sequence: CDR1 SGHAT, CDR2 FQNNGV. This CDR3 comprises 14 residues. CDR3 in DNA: TGTGCCAGCAGCCGAGAGGGGTATAATGAAAAACTGTTTTTT. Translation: CASSREGYNEKLFF.

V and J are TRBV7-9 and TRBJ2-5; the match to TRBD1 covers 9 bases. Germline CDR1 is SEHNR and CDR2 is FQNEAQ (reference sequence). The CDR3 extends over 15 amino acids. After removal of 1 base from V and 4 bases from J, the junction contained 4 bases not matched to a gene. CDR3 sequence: CASSLGGQGGETQYF. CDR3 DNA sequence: TGTGCCAGCAGCTTAGGGGGACAGGGTGGAGAGACCCAGTACTTC.

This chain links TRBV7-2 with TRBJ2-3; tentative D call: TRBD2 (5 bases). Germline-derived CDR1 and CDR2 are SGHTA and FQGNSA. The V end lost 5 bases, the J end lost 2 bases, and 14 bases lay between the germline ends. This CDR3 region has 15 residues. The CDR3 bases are TGTGCCAGCAGCAGGGAGTGGAGATTCACAGATACGCAGTATTTT. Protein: CASSREWRFTDTQYF.

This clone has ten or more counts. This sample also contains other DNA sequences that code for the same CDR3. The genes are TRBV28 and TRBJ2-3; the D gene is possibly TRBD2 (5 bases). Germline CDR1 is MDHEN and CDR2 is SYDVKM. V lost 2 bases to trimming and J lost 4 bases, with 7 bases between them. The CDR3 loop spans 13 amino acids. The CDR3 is CASSLRRSDTQYF. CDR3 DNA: TGTGCCAGCAGTTTACGGAGGTCAGATACGCAGTATTTT. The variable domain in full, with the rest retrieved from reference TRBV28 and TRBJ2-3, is DVKVTQSSRYLVKRTGEKVFLECVQDMDHENMFWYRQDPGLGLRLIYFSYDVKMKEKGDIPEGYSVSREKKERFSLILESASTNQTSMYLCASSLRRSDTQYFGPGTRLTVL.

CDR3 DNA sequence: TGCGCCAGCAGCTTATGGCAGAAGTCCGAAAAACTGTTTTTT. This codes for CASSLWQKSEKLFF. V usage is TRBV5-1 and J usage is TRBJ1-4; D is ambiguous. This CDR3 has 14 residues. From germline, CDR1 is SGHRS and CDR2 YFSETQ. Trimming removed 2 bases from V and 8 bases from J, with 13 bases in between.

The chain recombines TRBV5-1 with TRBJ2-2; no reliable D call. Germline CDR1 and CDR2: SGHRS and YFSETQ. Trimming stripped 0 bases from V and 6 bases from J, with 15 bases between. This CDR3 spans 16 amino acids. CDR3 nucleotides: TGCGCCAGCAGCTTGGCCGGGCTAGGAGAGGCCGGGGAGCTGTTTTTT. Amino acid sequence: CASSLAGLGEAGELFF.